This T cell receptor beta chain originates from a study of human T cells and chemical hapten exposure (dated by TCRdb to the early 2020s). Regarding the research as a whole: Libraries were pooled for sequencing, and per-sample TCR yields varied mainly because of small differences in library volumes within the pool. This study followed changes in the peripheral blood TCR repertoire in vivo during primary and secondary sensitization of alopecia patients to the hapten diphenylcyclopropenone (DPC). From each blood RNA sample, both TCR alpha and TCR beta chains were sequenced. Study-wide conclusions, independent of this receptor: The number of TCRs above 1 in 1000 frequency did not change with DPC sensitization; there was no evidence of global repertoire structure alterations. Repeated subsampling changed both the strength of the expansion versus patch-test correlation and the threshold at which that correlation became significant.

Read against the paper, the sample's time point label means: healthy volunteer bleed at 2 weeks. Total RNA was extracted from unfractionated whole blood collected in Tempus Blood RNA tubes. Roughly 5 healthy volunteers were used as TCR sequencing controls and were bled at day 0, 2 weeks and 6 weeks. Receptor libraries were prepared by RACE. The sequencing machine was a NextSeq 500. During library preparation, unique molecular identifiers were attached to individual cDNA molecules so that TCRs could be counted in a quantitative, reproducible way. Per the authors' processing: Samples had a median of roughly 98,000 TCRs, with a range from about 23,224 to 750,000. V, J and CDR3 annotation of the TCR reads was performed with the Decombinator software suite. For the PS versus PT1 abundance plots, all samples were subsampled to the same number of TCRs (28,000). TCRs were defined as expanded if absent before sensitization and observed at least eight times at the 2-week time point. Using fastp at Q25 and MiXCR, TCRdb reprocessed the public reads and kept productive beta chains. Identical CDR3 proteins give one entry, which carries the most common genes and DNA. The V and J calls shown here were made by TCRdb, not taken from the authors' results. Here the sample has approximately 44,000 distinct CDR3 sequences; roughly 4.2% occur a single time. 5.8% of the sample is held by the ten biggest clonotypes.

The CDR3 contains 12 residues, cysteine and phenylalanine counted. Only CDR3 DNA remains: 36 bases, in frame from the first base. The germline V gene supplies CDR1 SQVTM and CDR2 ANQGSEA. Ends trimmed: V by 7 bases, J by 7 bases; bases unmatched to a gene: 8. This clonotype was found many times. The specificity of this receptor is unknown. Base qualities are not provided; no much larger clone lies one nucleotide away. The clonotype originates from a human donor in good health. Some clones in this sample may be carry-over from other donors' samples. The sequenced sample was whole blood. The rearrangement joined TRBV29-1 to TRBJ2-7, and TRBD2 aligns with 9 junction nucleotides. For the CDR3, the sequence is CSGTLAGGEQYF. The DNA sequence is as follows: TGCAGCGGTACCCTGGCGGGAGGGGAGCAGTACTTC.